This is a list of T cell receptor beta chains from one sample in a study of shared clonotypes between healthy human individuals. Method: immunoSEQ multiplex PCR; TCRdb's copy keeps in-frame clones and lacks some. The sample lists 850,000 to 1,100,000 clones; approximately 77% were seen once. The sample taken for sequencing was memory CD4+ T cells from PBMCs. The receptors here all came from a man aged 18 to 29 in good health. Some clones in this sample may be carry-over from other donors' samples. CDR3s include the opening cysteine and the closing phenylalanine or tryptophan. D genes are given only for firm matches. A row's size may be missing; if present it is once, few, many or a size class.

- TRBD2 TRBJ2-2 TRBV7-2 CASTPPGLAGSDTGELFF TGTGCCAGCACCCCCCCGGGACTAGCGGGATCGGACACCGGGGAGCTGTTTTTT
- - TRBJ1-5 TRBV2 CATSQGTGNQPQHF TGTGCCACCTCACAGGGAACGGGCAATCAGCCCCAGCATTTT
- TRBD1 TRBJ1-2 TRBV5-6 CASSPTGRWDGYTF TGTGCCAGCAGCCCGACAGGGCGATGGGATGGCTACACCTTC
- - TRBJ2-5 TRBV4-1 CASSHGGQRGSGAQYF TGCGCCAGCAGCCACGGGGGGCAGCGGGGCTCCGGGGCCCAGTACTTC
few - TRBJ1-1 TRBV2 CASSELSGEAFF TGTGCCAGCAGTGAACTTAGTGGTGAAGCTTTCTTT
- - TRBJ1-6 TRBV7-3 CASSAGAPGNSPLHF TGTGCCAGCAGCGCTGGGGCCCCCGGTAATTCACCCCTCCACTTT
- - TRBJ2-7 TRBV29-1 CSVGNLGAPSYEQYF TGCAGCGTTGGCAATTTGGGGGCCCCGTCCTACGAGCAGTACTTC
- TRBD1 TRBJ1-2 TRBV28 CASSLEGANYGYTF TGTGCCAGCAGTTTAGAGGGGGCCAACTATGGCTACACCTTC
- TRBD1 TRBJ1-2 TRBV2 CASSSDRVYGYTF TGTGCCAGCAGCTCTGACAGGGTTTATGGCTACACCTTC
- TRBD2 TRBJ2-7 TRBV2 CASGGLAGSYEQYF TGTGCCAGCGGTGGACTAGCGGGCTCCTACGAGCAGTACTTC
- - TRBJ2-1 TRBV5-8 CASGVTVSYNEQFF TGTGCTTCGGGGGTCACGGTCTCCTACAATGAGCAGTTCTTC
- TRBD1 TRBJ1-2 TRBV6-6 CASSRGGQGNGYTF TGTGCCAGCAGTCGGGGGGGACAGGGGAATGGCTACACCTTC
- - TRBJ2-1 TRBV4-2 CASSSGVMGNEQFF TGTGCCAGCAGCTCGGGAGTGATGGGCAATGAGCAGTTCTTC
- - TRBJ2-1 TRBV5-4 CASSLQGFGEQFF TGTGCCAGCAGCTTGCAGGGTTTCGGTGAGCAGTTCTTC
- TRBD2 TRBJ2-7 TRBV7-9 CASSWASGSYEQYF TGTGCCAGCAGCTGGGCTAGCGGATCCTACGAGCAGTACTTC
- - TRBJ1-5 TRBV7-9 CASSSMGTYSNQPQHF TGTGCCAGCAGCTCGATGGGGACATATAGCAATCAGCCCCAGCATTTT
few - TRBJ2-5 TRBV27 CASSSSGTSYQETQYF TGTGCCAGCAGTTCGTCAGGGACTTCGTACCAAGAGACCCAGTACTTC
few TRBD2 TRBJ2-1 TRBV4-3 CASSQRSGEQFF TGCGCCAGCAGCCAGCGTAGCGGGGAGCAGTTCTTC
once TRBD2 TRBJ2-7 TRBV5-8 CASSLGLAGGEQYF TGTGCCAGCAGCTTGGGACTAGCGGGAGGCGAGCAGTACTTC
few - TRBJ1-2 TRBV7-2 CASSFGSNYGYTF TGTGCCAGCAGCTTTGGGAGTAACTATGGCTACACCTTC
few TRBD1 TRBJ2-4 TRBV25-1 CASSDPTGAKNIQYF TGTGCCAGCAGTGATCCGACAGGGGCCAAAAACATTCAGTACTTC
few TRBD2 TRBJ2-3 TRBV5-1 CASSFGASGALTDTQYF TGCGCCAGCAGCTTTGGGGCTAGCGGAGCCCTCACAGATACGCAGTATTTT
many TRBD2 TRBJ2-3 TRBV7-9 CASSFGLAVDTDTQYF TGTGCCAGCAGCTTCGGACTAGCGGTAGACACAGATACGCAGTATTTT
- - TRBJ1-2 TRBV6-1 CASSERGTTVSGYTF TGTGCCAGCAGTGAAAGAGGGACCACGGTGAGTGGCTACACCTTC
- - TRBJ1-3 TRBV7-2 CASKQGRGNTIYF TGTGCCAGCAAGCAGGGCCGTGGAAACACCATATATTTT
- - TRBJ1-5 TRBV6-1 CASSEAVTVSNQPQHF TGTGCCAGCAGTGAAGCCGTGACAGTTAGCAATCAGCCCCAGCATTTT
- - TRBJ2-7 TRBV7-9 CASSLPDGRREQYF TGTGCCAGCAGCTTACCGGACGGCCGGAGGGAGCAGTACTTC
- TRBD1 TRBJ1-4 TRBV14 CASSQVGPRGHEKLFF TGTGCCAGCAGCCAAGTAGGGCCAAGGGGGCACGAAAAACTGTTTTTT
- TRBD1 TRBJ2-7 TRBV28 CASSSHPGQNEQYF TGTGCCAGCAGTTCGCACCCGGGACAGAACGAGCAGTACTTC
- - TRBJ1-1 TRBV29-1 CSVPRGGIGTEAFF TGCAGCGTCCCAAGGGGGGGAATCGGGACTGAAGCTTTCTTT
- TRBD2 TRBJ2-3 TRBV11-2 CASSLDLVWRELDGDTQYF TGTGCCAGCAGCTTAGATTTAGTGTGGCGGGAGCTAGACGGAGATACGCAGTATTTT
few - TRBJ1-1 TRBV18 CASSRDRSTEAFF TGTGCCAGCTCACGGGACCGGAGCACTGAAGCTTTCTTT
- - TRBJ2-1 TRBV28 CASSSRQSQRYNEQFF TGTGCCAGCAGTTCCCGACAGTCACAACGGTACAATGAGCAGTTCTTC
- TRBD1 TRBJ2-7 TRBV5-1 CASSFLGQFYEQYF TGCGCCAGCAGCTTTTTGGGACAGTTCTACGAGCAGTACTTC
few - TRBJ1-1 TRBV18 CASSRETRDTEAFF TGTGCCAGCTCCCGGGAAACTAGGGACACTGAAGCTTTCTTT
- - TRBJ2-3 TRBV2 CASSGGLTITDTQYF TGTGCCAGCAGTGGGGGGCTAACGATAACAGATACGCAGTATTTT
once - TRBJ1-5 TRBV23-1 CASSQSETNTHF TGCGCCAGCAGTCAATCGGAGACGAATACGCATTTT
- - TRBJ1-5 TRBV6-1 CASRKGGDNQPQHF TGTGCCAGCAGGAAGGGGGGGGACAATCAGCCCCAGCATTTT
- TRBD2 TRBJ2-5 TRBV27 CASSLFLAGVETQYF TGTGCCAGCAGTTTATTTCTAGCGGGAGTAGAGACCCAGTACTTC
- - TRBJ2-3 TRBV2 CASSEAGTLRDTQYF TGTGCCAGCAGTGAAGCCGGGACGTTGCGGGATACGCAGTATTTT
- - TRBJ2-1 TRBV7-2 CASSLMASNEQFF TGTGCCAGCAGCTTAATGGCCTCCAATGAGCAGTTCTTC
- - TRBJ2-3 TRBV11-2 CASSPIPDTQYF TGTGCCAGCAGCCCTATCCCAGATACGCAGTATTTT
- - TRBJ1-1 TRBV6-5 CASRTSREAFF TGTGCCAGCAGGACCAGCCGGGAAGCTTTCTTT
- TRBD1 TRBJ2-6 TRBV9 CASSAGLPGQSGANVLTF TGTGCCAGCAGCGCGGGGCTTCCGGGACAGTCTGGGGCCAACGTCCTGACTTTC
- - TRBJ2-7 TRBV6-5 CASRTDYEQYF TGTGCCAGCAGGACTGACTACGAGCAGTACTTC
- - TRBJ2-4 TRBV19 CASSISDQGWGKNIQYF TGTGCCAGTAGTATAAGCGACCAAGGATGGGGCAAAAACATTCAGTACTTC
- - TRBJ2-7 TRBV4-3 CASTVSKIPNEQYF TGCGCCAGCACCGTCTCCAAGATACCCAACGAGCAGTACTTC
- - TRBJ2-1 TRBV7-2 CASSLSWTNNEQFF TGTGCCAGCAGCTTGTCCTGGACGAACAATGAGCAGTTCTTC
- - TRBJ2-5 TRBV11-2 CASSLFYEETQYF TGTGCCAGCAGCTTATTCTACGAAGAGACCCAGTACTTC
- - TRBJ2-7 TRBV28 CASSLRGFNEQYF TGTGCCAGCAGTTTACGGGGTTTCAACGAGCAGTACTTC
- - TRBJ2-7 TRBV4-1 CASSQDDRSYEQYF TGCGCCAGCAGCCAAGATGACCGTTCCTACGAGCAGTACTTC
once - TRBJ2-5 TRBV5-4 CASSLAGLQETQYF TGTGCCAGCAGCTTGGCAGGGTTACAAGAGACCCAGTACTTC